These T cell receptor beta chains were read from a single sample in a study of T cells in Graves' hyperthyroidism and ophthalmopathy. TCRdb re-analysed the multiplex PCR reads in MiXCR, keeping a single row per CDR3 protein. The table lists more than 550,000 distinct CDR3 sequences, 45% of them singletons. Input material: peripheral blood or thyroid tissue (not recorded which). The source is an adult man with Graves' disease, either hyperthyroidism or ophthalmopathy (not recorded which). Both conserved end residues are part of each CDR3. A D gene is named only where the DNA matches it firmly. Not every row has a clone size; where given, it reads once, few, many or a size class.

clone_size	d_call	v_call	j_call	cdr3_aa	cdr3_nt
-	-	TRBV24-1	TRBJ2-5	CATSDLQMGGQYF	TGTGCCACCAGTGATTTGCAAATGGGGGGACAGTACTTC
-	-	TRBV2	TRBJ1-5	CASDGGSNQPQHF	TGTGCCTCGGACGGTGGTAGCAATCAGCCCCAGCATTTT
few	TRBD2	TRBV14	TRBJ2-7	CASSLTRAGANEQYF	TGTGCCAGCAGCCTAACCCGAGCGGGAGCGAACGAGCAGTACTTC
-	-	TRBV24-1	TRBJ2-6	CASRTGGPAPGANVLTF	TGTGCCAGCAGGACGGGGGGCCCTGCCCCTGGGGCCAACGTCCTGACTTTC
-	TRBD1	TRBV10-3	TRBJ1-2	CAISPQGGYGYTF	TGTGCCATCAGTCCACAGGGGGGCTATGGCTACACCTTC
-	-	TRBV4-1	TRBJ2-7	CASSQSIGSYEQYF	TGCGCCAGCAGCCAGAGCATTGGGTCCTACGAGCAGTACTTC
few	-	TRBV10-3	TRBJ2-5	CASSYTNQETQYF	TGTGCCAGCAGTTATACTAATCAAGAGACCCAGTACTTC
many	TRBD1	TRBV24-1	TRBJ2-5	CATSEPGQGEETQYF	TGTGCCACCAGTGAGCCTGGACAGGGAGAAGAGACCCAGTACTTC
many	-	TRBV2	TRBJ2-7	CASSPSWTDNYEQYF	TGTGCCAGCAGCCCAAGCTGGACAGACAACTACGAGCAGTACTTC
many	-	TRBV2	TRBJ1-1	CASRGQQNTEAFF	TGTGCCAGCAGAGGACAGCAGAACACTGAAGCTTTCTTT
few	-	TRBV5-6	TRBJ1-2	CASSLYGQANYGYTF	TGTGCCAGCAGCTTGTACGGGCAGGCCAACTATGGCTACACCTTC
many	-	TRBV29-1	TRBJ1-2	CSVGETGGYTF	TGCAGCGTTGGGGAAACCGGCGGCTACACCTTC
-	-	TRBV6-1	TRBJ1-5	CASSPAGWDQPQHF	TGTGCCAGCAGTCCCGCGGGGTGGGATCAGCCCCAGCATTTT
few	TRBD1	TRBV7-9	TRBJ1-1	CASSLEGTGDQAFF	TGTGCCAGCAGCTTAGAGGGGACAGGAGATCAAGCTTTCTTT
few	-	TRBV19	TRBJ1-6	CASTMDGKKNSPLHF	TGTGCCAGTACCATGGACGGCAAAAAGAATTCACCCCTCCACTTT
many	-	TRBV7-2	TRBJ2-6	CASTTGSGANVLTF	TGTGCCAGCACGACGGGCTCTGGGGCCAACGTCCTGACTTTC
few	-	TRBV10-3	TRBJ2-7	CAISERTDTRQHF	TGTGCCATCAGTGAGCGGACGGATACACGTCAACACTTC
few	-	TRBV29-1	TRBJ1-2	CSVYAGTRSKYGYTF	TGCAGCGTTTATGCAGGGACCCGGTCCAAATATGGCTACACCTTC
-	-	TRBV10-3	TRBJ1-2	CAIASAGANYGYTF	TGTGCCATCGCATCTGCGGGGGCTAACTATGGCTACACCTTC
-	TRBD2	TRBV15	TRBJ2-1	CATAGTSGVSYNEQFF	TGTGCCACGGCAGGGACTAGCGGGGTCTCCTACAATGAGCAGTTCTTC
once	TRBD1	TRBV5-1	TRBJ1-6	CASSSSNPGQGNSPLHF	TGCGCCAGCAGCTCGTCTAACCCGGGACAGGGAAATTCACCCCTCCACTTT
-	-	TRBV7-8	TRBJ1-2	CATQGSGYTF	TGTGCCACACAGGGAAGTGGCTACACCTTC
-	TRBD1	TRBV14	TRBJ1-1	CASSQLTGGLNTEAFF	TGTGCCAGCAGCCAGCTGACAGGGGGCCTGAACACTGAAGCTTTCTTT
-	TRBD1	TRBV20-1	TRBJ2-7	CSARYGRTGDPYEQYF	TGCAGTGCTCGATACGGCCGGACAGGGGACCCCTACGAGCAGTACTTC
many	TRBD1	TRBV7-9	TRBJ1-5	CASSQQGAGQPQHF	TGTGCCAGCAGCCAACAGGGGGCCGGTCAGCCCCAGCATTTT
many	TRBD1	TRBV2	TRBJ1-4	CASTGTDTEKLFF	TGTGCCAGCACCGGGACAGATACTGAAAAACTGTTTTTT
many	-	TRBV7-2	TRBJ1-1	CASNHYTNTEAFF	TGTGCCAGCAACCACTATACGAACACTGAAGCTTTCTTT
-	TRBD1	TRBV7-6	TRBJ1-2	CASSLAAGQGPWGYTF	TGTGCCAGCAGCTTAGCCGCCGGACAGGGACCGTGGGGCTACACCTTC
-	TRBD1	TRBV7-9	TRBJ1-2	CASSREPGQGLGYTF	TGTGCCAGCAGCCGGGAACCGGGACAGGGGTTGGGCTACACCTTC
few	-	TRBV12-3/TRBV12-4	TRBJ2-7	CASSLSGTGEQYF	TGTGCCAGCAGTTTATCTGGAACCGGCGAGCAGTACTTC
many	-	TRBV29-1	TRBJ1-4	CSVELGVVQEKLFF	TGCAGCGTTGAACTTGGAGTGGTTCAGGAAAAACTGTTTTTT
few	-	TRBV12-3/TRBV12-4	TRBJ1-4	CASSLNLDEKLFF	TGTGCCAGCAGCTTGAACTTGGATGAAAAACTGTTTTTT
once	TRBD1	TRBV20-1	TRBJ2-7	CSARTGGFYEQYF	TGCAGTGCTCGGACAGGGGGCTTCTACGAGCAGTACTTC
-	-	TRBV7-9	TRBJ1-4	CASSSGSASIGEKLFF	TGTGCCAGCAGCTCCGGGAGCGCGAGCATCGGTGAAAAACTGTTTTTT
many	-	TRBV7-9	TRBJ1-6	CASSLMGQSNSPLHF	TGTGCCAGCAGCTTAATGGGACAAAGTAATTCACCCCTCCACTTT
-	TRBD1	TRBV2	TRBJ1-5	CASSERTGAQETQHF	TGTGCCAGCAGTGAACGGACAGGGGCTCAAGAGACCCAGCATTTT
-	TRBD2	TRBV25-1	TRBJ2-7	CASSAPAGGNYEQYF	TGTGCCAGCAGTGCTCCAGCGGGGGGCAACTACGAGCAGTACTTC
once	-	TRBV7-9	TRBJ1-5	CAWGRDLHQPQHF	TGTGCCTGGGGTCGGGACTTACATCAGCCCCAGCATTTT
-	TRBD2	TRBV20-1	TRBJ2-5	CSARMIAGVGETQYF	TGCAGTGCTAGGATGATAGCGGGAGTAGGAGAGACCCAGTACTTC
-	TRBD2	TRBV7-8	TRBJ2-5	CASSPQAGGMRGETQYF	TGTGCCAGCAGCCCCCAAGCGGGGGGGATGAGAGGCGAGACCCAGTACTTC
-	-	TRBV25-1	TRBJ1-2	CASSARRGSGYGYTF	TGTGCCAGCAGTGCTAGAAGGGGGTCAGGTTATGGCTACACCTTC
-	-	TRBV12-3/TRBV12-4	TRBJ1-1	CASSLDRSEAFF	TGTGCCAGCAGTTTAGATCGCAGTGAAGCTTTCTTT
many	-	TRBV29-1	TRBJ2-2	CSTYDGNTGELFF	TGCAGCACATACGACGGGAACACCGGGGAGCTGTTTTTT
-	-	TRBV20-1	TRBJ2-7	CSARVSGGKRLISYEQYF	TGCAGTGCTAGAGTTTCGGGCGGGAAACGACTTATCTCCTACGAGCAGTACTTC
-	TRBD1	TRBV7-9	TRBJ1-1	CASGSETGFMNTEAFF	TGTGCCAGCGGCTCAGAGACAGGGTTCATGAACACTGAAGCTTTCTTT